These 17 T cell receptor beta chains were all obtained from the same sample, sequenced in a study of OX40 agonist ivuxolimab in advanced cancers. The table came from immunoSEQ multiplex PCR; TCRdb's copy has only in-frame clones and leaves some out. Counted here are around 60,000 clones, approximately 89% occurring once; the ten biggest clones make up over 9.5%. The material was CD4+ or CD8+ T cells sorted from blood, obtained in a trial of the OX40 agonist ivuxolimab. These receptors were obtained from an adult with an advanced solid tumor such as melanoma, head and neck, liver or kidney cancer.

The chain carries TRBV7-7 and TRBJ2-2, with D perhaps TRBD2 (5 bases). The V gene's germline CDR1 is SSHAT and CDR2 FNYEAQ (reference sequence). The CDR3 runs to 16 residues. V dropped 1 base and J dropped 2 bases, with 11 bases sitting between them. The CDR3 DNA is TGTGCCAGCAGCTTAGTAGCGAGCGGAAACACCGGGGAGCTGTTTTTT. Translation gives CASSLVASGNTGELFF. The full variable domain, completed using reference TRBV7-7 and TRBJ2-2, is GAGVSQSPRYKVTKRGQDVTLRCDPISSHATLYWYQQALGQGPEFLTYFNYEAQPDKSGLPSDRFSAERPEGSISTLTIQRTEQRDSAMYRCASSLVASGNTGELFFGEGSRLTVL.

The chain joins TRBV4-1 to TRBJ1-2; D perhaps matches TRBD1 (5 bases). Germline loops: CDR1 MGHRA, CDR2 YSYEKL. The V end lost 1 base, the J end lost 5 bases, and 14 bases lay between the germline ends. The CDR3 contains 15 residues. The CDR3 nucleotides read TGCGCCAGCAGCCAAGTTGAGGAGAGGGGTTATGGCTACACCTTC. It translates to CASSQVEERGYGYTF.

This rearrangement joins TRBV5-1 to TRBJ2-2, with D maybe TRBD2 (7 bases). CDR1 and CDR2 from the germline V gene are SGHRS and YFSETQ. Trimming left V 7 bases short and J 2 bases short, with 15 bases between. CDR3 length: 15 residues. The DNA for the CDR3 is TGCGCCAGCCTGCCGGGGGGCTTAAACACCGGGGAGCTGTTTTTT. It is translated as CASLPGGLNTGELFF.

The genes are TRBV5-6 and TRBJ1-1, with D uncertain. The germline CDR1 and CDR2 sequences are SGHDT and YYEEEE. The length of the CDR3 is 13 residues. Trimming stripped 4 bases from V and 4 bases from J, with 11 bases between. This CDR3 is CASSLPGGTEAFF. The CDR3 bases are TGTGCCAGCAGCCTCCCAGGTGGCACTGAAGCTTTCTTT.

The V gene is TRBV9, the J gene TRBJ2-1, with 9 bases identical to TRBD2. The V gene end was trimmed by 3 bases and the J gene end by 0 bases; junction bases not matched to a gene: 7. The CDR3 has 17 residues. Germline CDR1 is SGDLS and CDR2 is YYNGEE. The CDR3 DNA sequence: TGTGCCAGCAGCGACGGACTAGCGCGATACTCCTACAATGAGCAGTTCTTC. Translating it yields CASSDGLARYSYNEQFF.

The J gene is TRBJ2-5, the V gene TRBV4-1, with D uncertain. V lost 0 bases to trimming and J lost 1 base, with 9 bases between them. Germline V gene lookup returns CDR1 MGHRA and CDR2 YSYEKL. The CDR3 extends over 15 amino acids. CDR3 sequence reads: CASSQEGRSQETQYF. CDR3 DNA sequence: TGCGCCAGCAGCCAAGAAGGGCGTAGCCAAGAGACCCAGTACTTC.

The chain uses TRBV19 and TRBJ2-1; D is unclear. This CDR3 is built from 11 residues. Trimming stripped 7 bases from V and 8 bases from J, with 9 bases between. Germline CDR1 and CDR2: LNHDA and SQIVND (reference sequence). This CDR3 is CASMVGHEQFF. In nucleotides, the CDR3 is TGTGCCAGTATGGTGGGTCATGAGCAGTTCTTC.

CDR3 sequence: CASSATLQGSQETQYF. CDR3 sequence (DNA): TGTGCCAGCAGCGCGACGCTGCAGGGGTCCCAAGAGACCCAGTACTTC. The V gene is TRBV9, the J gene TRBJ2-5; a weak D match, TRBD1 (6 bases). V lost 3 bases and J 1 base, leaving 16 bases between the germline ends. Germline CDR1 SGDLS, CDR2 YYNGEE. CDR3 size: 16 residues.

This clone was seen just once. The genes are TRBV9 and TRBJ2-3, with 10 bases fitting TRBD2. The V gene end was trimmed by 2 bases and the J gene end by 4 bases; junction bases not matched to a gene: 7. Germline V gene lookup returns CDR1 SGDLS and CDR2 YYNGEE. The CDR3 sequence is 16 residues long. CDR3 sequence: CASSVEAGGFPDTQYF. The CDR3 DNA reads TGTGCCAGCAGCGTCGAAGCGGGAGGGTTTCCAGATACGCAGTATTTT.

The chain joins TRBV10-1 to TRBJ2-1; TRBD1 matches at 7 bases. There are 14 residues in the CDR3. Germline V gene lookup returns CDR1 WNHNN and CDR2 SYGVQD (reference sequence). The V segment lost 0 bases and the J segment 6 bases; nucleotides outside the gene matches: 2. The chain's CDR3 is CASSESEGANEQFF. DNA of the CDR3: TGCGCCAGCAGTGAGTCAGAGGGGGCCAATGAGCAGTTCTTC.

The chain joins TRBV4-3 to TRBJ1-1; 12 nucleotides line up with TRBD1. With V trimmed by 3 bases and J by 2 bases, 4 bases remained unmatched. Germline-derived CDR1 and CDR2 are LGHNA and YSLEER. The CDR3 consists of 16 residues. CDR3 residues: CASSQGTGGFNTEAFF. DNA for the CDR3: TGCGCCAGCAGCCAGGGGACAGGGGGCTTCAACACTGAAGCTTTCTTT.

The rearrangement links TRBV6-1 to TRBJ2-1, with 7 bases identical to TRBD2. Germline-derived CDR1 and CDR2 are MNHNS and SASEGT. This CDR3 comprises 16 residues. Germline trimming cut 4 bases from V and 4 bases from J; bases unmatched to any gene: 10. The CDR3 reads CASSVSRGILYNEQFF. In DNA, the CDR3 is TGTGCCAGCAGTGTATCGCGGGGGATACTTTACAATGAGCAGTTCTTC.

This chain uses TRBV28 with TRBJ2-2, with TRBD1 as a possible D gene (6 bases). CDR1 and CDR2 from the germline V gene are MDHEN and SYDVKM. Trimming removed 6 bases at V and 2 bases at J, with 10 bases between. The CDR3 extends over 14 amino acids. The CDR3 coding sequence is TGTGCCAGCAGGTGGACAGACAACACCGGGGAGCTGTTTTTT. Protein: CASRWTDNTGELFF.

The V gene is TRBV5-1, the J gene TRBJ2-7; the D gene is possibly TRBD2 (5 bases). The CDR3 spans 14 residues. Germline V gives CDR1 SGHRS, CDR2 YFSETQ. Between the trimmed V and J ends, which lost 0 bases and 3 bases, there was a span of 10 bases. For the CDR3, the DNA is TGCGCCAGCAGCTTGGGAGGGATTCACTACGAGCAGTACTTC. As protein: CASSLGGIHYEQYF.

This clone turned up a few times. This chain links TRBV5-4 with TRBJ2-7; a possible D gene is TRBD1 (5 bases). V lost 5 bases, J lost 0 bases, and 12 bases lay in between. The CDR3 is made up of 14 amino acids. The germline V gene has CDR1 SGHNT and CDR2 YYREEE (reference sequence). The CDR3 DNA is TGTGCCAGCAGTGGGGCGGTCGGCTCCTACGAGCAGTACTTC. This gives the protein CASSGAVGSYEQYF.

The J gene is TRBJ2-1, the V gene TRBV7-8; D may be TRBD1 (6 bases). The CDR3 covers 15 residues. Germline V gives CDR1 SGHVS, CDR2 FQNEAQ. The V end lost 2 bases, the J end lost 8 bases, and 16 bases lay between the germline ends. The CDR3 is CASSLLRGNIHEQFF. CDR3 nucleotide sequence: TGTGCCAGCAGCTTACTCAGGGGTAATATTCATGAGCAGTTCTTC.

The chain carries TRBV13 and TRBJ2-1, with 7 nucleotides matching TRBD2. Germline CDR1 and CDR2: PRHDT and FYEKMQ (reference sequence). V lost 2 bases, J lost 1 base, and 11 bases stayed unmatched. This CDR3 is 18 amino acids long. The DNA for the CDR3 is TGTGCCAGCAGCTTATTCCTTCCGCGGGAGCCTTCCTACAATGAGCAGTTCTTC. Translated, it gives CASSLFLPREPSYNEQFF.